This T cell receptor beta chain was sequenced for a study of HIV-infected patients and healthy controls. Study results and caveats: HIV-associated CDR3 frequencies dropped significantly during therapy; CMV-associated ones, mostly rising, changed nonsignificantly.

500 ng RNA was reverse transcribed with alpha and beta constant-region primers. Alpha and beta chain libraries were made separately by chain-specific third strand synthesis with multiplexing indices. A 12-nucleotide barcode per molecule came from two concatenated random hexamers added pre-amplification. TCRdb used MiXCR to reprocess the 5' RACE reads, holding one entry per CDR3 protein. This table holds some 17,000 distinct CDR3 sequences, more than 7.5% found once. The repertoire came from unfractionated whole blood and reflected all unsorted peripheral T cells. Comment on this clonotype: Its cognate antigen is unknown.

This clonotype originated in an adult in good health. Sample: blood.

The CDR3 loop reads CASSKGTFYEQYV. CDR3 coding DNA: TGTGCCAGCAGTAAGGGGACATTTTACGAGCAGTACGTC. This chain connects TRBV6-1 to TRBJ2-7; weak D call: TRBD1 (6 bases). V was pared by 5 bases and J by 4 bases, with 12 bases between. The CDR3 has 13 residues. CDR1 and CDR2 (germline): MNHNS, SASEGT.